This passage covers 27 T cell receptor beta chains from one sample sequenced in a study of blood T cell repertoires in COVID-19 (dated by TCRdb to the early 2020s). The library was obtained by the immunoSEQ multiplex PCR assay. What TCRdb holds here is the immuneACCESS table cut down to in-frame rearrangements. Part of the clones is not present; checked against another copy, under half of the missing clones reflect an unresolved V gene, and the others are unexplained. The sample table records 250,000 to 300,000 clones; around 81% of these occur just once. Around 3% of the sample goes to the ten largest clones. The sample consisted of peripheral blood. Receptor source: a woman aged 55-70 years with active or convalescent COVID-19.

The genes are TRBV6-5 and TRBJ1-4; D call uncertain. V gave up 0 bases and J gave up 2 bases, with 10 bases separating them. Germline V lookup: CDR1 MNHEY, CDR2 SVGAGI. The CDR3 extends over 16 amino acids. DNA of the CDR3: TGTGCCAGCAGTTACTCGACCCCAGGCACTAATGAAAAACTGTTTTTT. Translated: CASSYSTPGTNEKLFF.

V usage is TRBV30 and J usage is TRBJ1-4, with 10 bases identical to TRBD1. The V gene's germline CDR1 is GTSNPN and CDR2 SVGIG (reference sequence). The length of the CDR3 is 14 residues. V lost 5 bases, J lost 0 bases, and 0 bases stayed unmatched. CDR3 region: CAWGQGATNEKLFF. CDR3 nucleotides: TGTGCCTGGGGACAGGGGGCAACTAATGAAAAACTGTTTTTT.

This clone was counted only a few times. The DNA for the CDR3 is TGTGCCGGGGGGGGTCAGGGTTGGATGAACACTGAAGCTTTCTTT. Amino acid sequence: CAGGGQGWMNTEAFF. V gene TRBV2 combines with J gene TRBJ1-1; D is possibly TRBD1 (5 bases). Trimming stripped 11 bases from V and 0 bases from J, with 19 bases between. Germline assignment: CDR1 SNHLY and CDR2 FYNNEI. The CDR3 loop spans 15 amino acids.

V gene TRBV21-1 combines with J gene TRBJ2-7; TRBD1, as called in the table, went unchecked against the DNA. TRBV21-1 is a listed pseudogene. The CDR3 has 14 residues. The CDR3: CASIPDRERNEQYF. In DNA, the CDR3 is TGTGCCAGCATTCCGGACAGGGAAAGGAACGAGCAGTACTTC.

This clone occurred a few times. This rearrangement joins TRBV20-1 to TRBJ1-2, with D unresolved. In germline, CDR1 is DFQATT, CDR2 SNEGSKA (reference sequence). The CDR3 is 10 amino acids. The CDR3 sequence is CRAGGSGYTF. DNA for the CDR3: TGCAGAGCGGGAGGCTCTGGCTACACCTTC.

This chain joins TRBV19 and TRBJ1-4, with TRBD1 matching 7 bases. CDR3 length: 16 amino acids. Germline CDR1 reads LNHDA; CDR2 reads SQIVND (reference sequence). J gave up 5 bases and V 4 bases, and 10 bases lay outside the gene matches. The CDR3 region is CASSNLRTGGNEKLFF. As DNA, the CDR3 is TGTGCCAGTAGTAACCTAAGGACAGGCGGGAATGAAAAACTGTTTTTT.

The J gene is TRBJ1-1, the V gene TRBV10-2; TRBD1 is a possible D gene (6 bases). Germline CDR1 and CDR2: WSHSY and SAAADI. V dropped 7 bases and J dropped 4 bases, with 19 bases sitting between them. The CDR3 runs to 15 residues. The CDR3 nucleotides read TGCGCCAGCACAGCAGGGGTAATTTCCGGCACTGAAGCTTTCTTT. It codes for CASTAGVISGTEAFF.

The chain recombines TRBV18 with TRBJ2-1, with 8 nucleotides matching TRBD2. Germline-derived CDR1 and CDR2 are KGHSH and LQKENI. The V segment lost 7 bases and the J segment 1 base; nucleotides outside the gene matches: 9. The CDR3 covers 16 residues. In DNA, the CDR3 is TGTGCCAGCTTCCCACCGGGACTAGGGTCCTACAATGAGCAGTTCTTC. Its protein product is CASFPPGLGSYNEQFF.

The CDR3 protein is CASLKTGRSGNTIYF. The DNA of the CDR3 is TGTGCCAGCCTTAAGACAGGGAGGTCTGGAAACACCATATATTTT. The chain has TRBV11-2 and TRBJ1-3; 7 bases agree with TRBD1. This CDR3 has 15 amino acids. The J segment lost 1 base and the V segment lost 8 bases, leaving 8 bases of the junction unmatched. CDR1 is SGHAT and CDR2 is FQNNGV in the germline V gene. Looking up the rest from reference TRBV11-2 and TRBJ1-3 gives the full variable domain: EAGVAQSPRYKIIEKRQSVAFWCNPISGHATLYWYQQILGQGPKLLIQFQNNGVVDDSQLPKDRFSAERLKGVDSTLKIQPAKLEDSAVYLCASLKTGRSGNTIYFGEGSWLTVV.

The rearrangement joins TRBV4-3 to TRBJ2-3, with TRBD1 matching over 9 bases. This CDR3 has 16 amino acids. With V trimmed by 1 base and J by 4 bases, 6 bases remained unmatched. Looked up from germline, CDR1 is LGHNA and CDR2 is YSLEER. As DNA, the CDR3 is TGCGCCAGCAGCCAAGCCGGGACAGGGAGGTCAGATACGCAGTATTTT. This sequence encodes CASSQAGTGRSDTQYF.

The chain has TRBV13 and TRBJ1-2; 8 positions match TRBD1. The CDR3 is made up of 16 amino acids. Losses at the gene ends were 0 bases for V and 0 bases for J; bases not matched to a gene: 3. Per germline, CDR1 PRHDT and CDR2 FYEKMQ (reference sequence). The CDR3 sequence is CASSLGQGETNYGYTF. CDR3 in DNA: TGTGCCAGCAGCTTAGGACAGGGGGAAACTAACTATGGCTACACCTTC.

V gene TRBV10-3 combines with J gene TRBJ2-5; 12 nucleotides align to TRBD2. The CDR3 covers 17 residues. The germline V gene has CDR1 ENHRY and CDR2 SYGVKD. The V and J ends lost 0 bases and 4 bases, in that order; junction bases with no gene match: 6. CDR3 sequence reads: CAISESSSGGAGETQYF. In nucleotides, the CDR3 is TGTGCCATCAGTGAGTCTTCTAGCGGGGGGGCCGGAGAGACCCAGTACTTC.

J is TRBJ1-1 and V is TRBV5-4; TRBD1 matches 7 bases. The germline CDR1 and CDR2 sequences are SGHNT and YYREEE (reference sequence). The CDR3 length is 15 residues. J gave up 1 base and V 4 bases, and 7 bases lay outside the gene matches. CDR3 sequence reads: CASSQDRRGNTEAFF. The CDR3 DNA reads as TGTGCCAGCAGCCAGGACAGGAGGGGGAACACTGAAGCTTTCTTT.

The chain employs TRBV19 and TRBJ1-2; 7 bases are a match to TRBD1. Trimming removed 5 bases from V and 2 bases from J; junction bases left unmatched: 11. This CDR3 is built from 16 residues. Germline V gene data show CDR1 as LNHDA and CDR2 as SQIVND (reference sequence). The DNA of the CDR3 is TGTGCCAGTAGTCTAAAATTATGGACAGGAAACTATGGCTACACCTTC. It yields the protein CASSLKLWTGNYGYTF.

The chain combines TRBV7-9 with TRBJ1-3; TRBD1 matches 9 bases. The V and J ends lost 8 bases and 6 bases, in that order; junction bases with no gene match: 8. Germline V gene lookup returns CDR1 SEHNR and CDR2 FQNEAQ (reference sequence). This CDR3 region has 14 residues. In nucleotides, the CDR3 is TGTGCCAGCGAGGGGGAACAGGGGGCAAACACCATATATTTT. Protein product: CASEGEQGANTIYF.

The chain recombines TRBV5-1 with TRBJ2-2; 7 nucleotides match TRBD1. This CDR3 has 15 amino acids. Per the germline V gene, CDR1 is SGHRS and CDR2 is YFSETQ. With 4 bases clipped from V and 4 bases from J, the junction kept 7 bases outside the gene matches. The CDR3 bases are TGCGCCAGCAGCGCCGACAGGGAAATCACCGGGGAGCTGTTTTTT. Translation: CASSADREITGELFF.

As regards this clone: Mismatch with germline at one junction end may stem from a read error. The V and J genes are TRBV7-2 and TRBJ2-1; 10 bases line up with TRBD2. Germline values: CDR1 SGHTA, CDR2 FQGNSA. The CDR3 is 14 residues long. CDR3 residues: CASSLAGGYNEQFF. For the CDR3, the DNA is TGTGCCAGCAGTTTAGCGGGGGGCTACAATGAGCAGTTCTTC.

The CDR3 spells CASSLTARGSVNTEAFF. The CDR3 DNA follows: TGTGCCAGCAGCTTAACGGCCAGGGGGTCCGTGAACACTGAAGCTTTCTTT. This chain uses TRBV7-3 with TRBJ1-1, with TRBD1 matching over 7 bases. J was trimmed by 0 bases and V by 0 bases; bases with no gene match: 7. The CDR3 is 17 residues long. Germline V gene data show CDR1 as SGHTA and CDR2 as FQGTGA.

This clone was observed a few times. The J gene is TRBJ2-5, the V gene TRBV2; TRBD1 matches 9 bases. Germline trimming cut 8 bases from V and 5 bases from J; bases unmatched to any gene: 9. CDR1 and CDR2 from the germline V gene are SNHLY and FYNNEI. This CDR3 has 14 amino acids. CDR3 nucleotide sequence: TGTGCCAGCGAATTACAGGGGGCTCGGGAGACCCAGTACTTC. Its protein product is CASELQGARETQYF.

The chain joins TRBV4-1 to TRBJ2-7; 8 bases line up with TRBD1. Trimming took 4 bases from V and 7 from J; bases not matched to a gene: 15. The CDR3 consists of 16 residues. Germline CDR1 is MGHRA and CDR2 is YSYEKL. For the CDR3, the DNA is TGCGCCAGCAGCCTTTCTCAGGGGGCGGGAATGGTAGAGCAGTACTTC. This encodes CASSLSQGAGMVEQYF.

The V gene is TRBV11-3, the J gene TRBJ2-3, with a possible D match to TRBD2 (6 bases). Germline assignment: CDR1 SGHNT and CDR2 YENEEA. V was clipped by 5 bases and J by 4 bases, with 10 bases between them. The CDR3 is 13 amino acids. The CDR3 DNA reads as TGTGCCAGCAGCCCGCGGGGTCCAGATACGCAGTATTTT. Protein product: CASSPRGPDTQYF.

The chain is built from TRBV4-3 and TRBJ1-1, with a tentative D call TRBD1 (6 bases). Germline CDR1 LGHNA, CDR2 YSLEER. The V and J ends lost 8 bases and 3 bases respectively, with 13 bases between them. The CDR3 runs to 13 residues. The CDR3: CASGQRLDTEAFF. DNA of the CDR3: TGCGCCAGCGGACAGAGATTAGACACTGAAGCTTTCTTT.

V gene TRBV3-1 (or the pseudogene TRBV3-2) combines with J gene TRBJ2-5, with D possibly TRBD2 on 6 matching bases. Germline CDR1 LGHDT, CDR2 YNNKEL (reference sequence). Trimming stripped 1 base from V and 2 bases from J, with 29 bases between. The CDR3 runs to 21 residues. CDR3 in amino acids: CASSQVYPGRAGNVKQETQYF. CDR3 nucleotides: TGTGCCAGCAGCCAAGTTTATCCCGGGCGGGCGGGGAACGTAAAGCAAGAGACCCAGTACTTC.

DNA of the CDR3: TGTGCCAGCAGCCCGGGACTAGGTTTGTATGAGCAGTTCTTC. Amino acid sequence: CASSPGLGLYEQFF. The rearrangement uses TRBV6-5 and TRBJ2-1; 8 bases align to TRBD2. This CDR3 is 14 amino acids long. In germline, CDR1 is MNHEY, CDR2 SVGAGI. With 6 bases clipped from V and 8 bases from J, the junction kept 9 bases outside the gene matches.

The gene calls are TRBV5-1 and TRBJ1-2, with D uncertain. V gave up 5 bases and J gave up 7 bases, with 9 bases separating them. Germline loops: CDR1 SGHRS, CDR2 YFSETQ. The CDR3 is made up of 11 amino acids. CDR3 protein: CASSIGSGYTF. The CDR3 nucleotides are TGCGCCAGCAGTATTGGGAGTGGCTACACCTTC. Full variable domain (remainder filled in from reference TRBV5-1 and TRBJ1-2): KAGVTQTPRYLIKTRGQQVTLSCSPISGHRSVSWYQQTPGQGLQFLFEYFSETQRNKGNFPGRFSGRQFSNSRSEMNVSTLELGDSALYLCASSIGSGYTFGSGTRLTVV.

The chain carries TRBV9 and TRBJ2-3, with a tentative D call TRBD1 (6 bases). Trimming removed 3 bases at V and 8 bases at J, with 19 bases between. Per the germline V gene, CDR1 is SGDLS and CDR2 is YYNGEE. The CDR3 has 15 amino acids. DNA for the CDR3: TGTGCCAGCAGCGCTCCGGGACAAACGCACAGTACGCAGTATTTT. Amino acid sequence: CASSAPGQTHSTQYF.

V usage is TRBV19 and J usage is TRBJ2-5, with 7 positions matching TRBD2. Germline CDR1 is LNHDA and CDR2 is SQIVND (reference sequence). The CDR3 has 15 residues. Trimming took 11 bases from V and 1 from J; bases not matched to a gene: 13. CDR3 nucleotides: TGTGCCGCGATGGGGAGGGAGAAGGGCCAAGAGACCCAGTACTTC. Translating it yields CAAMGREKGQETQYF. Combining the CDR3 with reference TRBV19 and TRBJ2-5 gives the whole variable domain DGGITQSPKYLFRKEGQNVTLSCEQNLNHDAMYWYRQDPGQGLRLIYYSQIVNDFQKGDIAEGYSVSREKKESFPLTVTSAQKNPTAFYLCAAMGREKGQETQYFGPGTRLLVL.